This is a list of T cell receptor beta chains from one sample in a study of blood T cell repertoires in COVID-19. Repertoires were generated with immunoSEQ multiplex PCR, while TCRdb's copy carries only in-frame clones and drops some. The table records more than 200,000 clones, around 90% of them present only once. The sequencing sample was made of PBMCs or T cells enriched from blood (not recorded which). These receptors were taken from a woman between 25 and 40 years old with acute COVID-19. Each CDR3 is given with its conserved first and last residue. The order of the fields is D gene, J gene, V gene, clone size, CDR3 protein, CDR3 DNA. The D gene is left open where the match is weak. Some rows have no size entry. The others give once, few or many, or a class for an expanded clone.

TRBD2	TRBJ2-7	TRBV28	-	CATAGGYEQYF	TGTGCCACCGCGGGGGGCTACGAGCAGTACTTC
-	TRBJ2-6	TRBV19	few	CASSMGASGANVLTF	TGTGCCAGTAGTATGGGGGCTTCTGGGGCCAACGTCCTGACTTTC
-	TRBJ1-4	TRBV5-1	-	CASSPGRASAGGEKLFF	TGCGCCAGCAGCCCGGGCCGGGCCTCGGCCGGGGGTGAAAAACTGTTTTTT
-	TRBJ2-3	TRBV3-1/TRBV3-2	-	CASSQRSGATDTQYF	TGTGCCAGCAGCCAAAGGAGCGGAGCCACAGATACGCAGTATTTT
TRBD1	TRBJ1-1	TRBV18	once	CASSPMTGLGNTEAFF	TGTGCCAGCTCACCGATGACAGGGTTGGGGAACACTGAAGCTTTCTTT
TRBD2	TRBJ2-1	TRBV11-2	-	CASSLSGLGLALYNEQFF	TGTGCCAGCAGCTTATCTGGCCTTGGACTAGCGCTATACAATGAGCAGTTCTTC
TRBD1	TRBJ1-4	TRBV7-9	-	CASSPHQGVSTNEKLFF	TGTGCCAGCAGCCCCCACCAGGGGGTATCAACTAATGAAAAACTGTTTTTT
-	TRBJ2-7	TRBV5-1	-	CASKDWDFGTYEQYF	TGCGCCAGCAAGGACTGGGACTTTGGTACCTACGAGCAGTACTTC
-	TRBJ2-5	TRBV6-6	-	CASSLGRETQYF	TGTGCCAGCAGTCTGGGGAGAGAGACCCAGTACTTC
TRBD1	TRBJ1-2	TRBV28	few	CASTSPGTGHYGYTF	TGTGCCAGCACCTCACCCGGGACAGGGCATTATGGCTACACCTTC
TRBD1	TRBJ1-2	TRBV28	-	CASSQGQAVSYGYTF	TGTGCCAGCAGTCAGGGACAGGCGGTTTCCTATGGCTACACCTTC
TRBD1	TRBJ1-5	TRBV27	-	CASSPEGGLSNQPQHF	TGTGCCAGCAGTCCCGAAGGGGGCTTAAGCAATCAGCCCCAGCATTTT
-	TRBJ2-3	TRBV27	-	CASSYVGSSASTDTQYF	TGTGCCAGCAGTTACGTGGGCTCTAGCGCCAGCACAGATACGCAGTATTTT
TRBD1	TRBJ2-3	TRBV19	-	CASSIPGQGASDTQYF	TGTGCCAGTAGTATACCTGGACAGGGGGCCTCAGATACGCAGTATTTT
TRBD1	TRBJ1-2	TRBV29-1	-	CSVSTGGHGYTF	TGCAGCGTATCAACAGGGGGCCACGGCTACACCTTC
TRBD1	TRBJ2-7	TRBV2	-	CASSGQGAYEQYF	TGTGCCAGCAGCGGACAGGGGGCCTACGAGCAGTACTTC
-	TRBJ2-5	TRBV28	few	CASSLRPGSQETQYF	TGTGCCAGCAGTTTACGGCCCGGGAGCCAAGAGACCCAGTACTTC
TRBD1	TRBJ2-3	TRBV18	-	CASSLRDRGLTDTQYF	TGTGCCAGCTCACTCCGGGACAGGGGGCTTACAGATACGCAGTATTTT
TRBD1	TRBJ2-5	TRBV27	-	CASSLSPGQGKEETQYF	TGTGCCAGCAGTTTATCGCCGGGACAGGGAAAAGAAGAGACCCAGTACTTC
-	TRBJ1-1	TRBV6-5	-	CASSYSSAGRTEAFF	TGTGCCAGCAGTTACTCGTCGGCAGGGCGCACTGAAGCTTTCTTT
TRBD1	TRBJ2-2	TRBV19	-	CASTLGQGAGELFF	TGTGCCAGTACCTTGGGACAGGGGGCCGGGGAGCTGTTTTTT
TRBD1	TRBJ2-7	TRBV9	-	CASSPRTGGTYEQYF	TGTGCCAGCAGCCCGCGGACAGGGGGTACCTACGAGCAGTACTTC
-	TRBJ2-5	TRBV12-3/TRBV12-4	-	CASSRGETQYF	TGTGCCAGCAGTCGGGGGGAGACCCAGTACTTC
TRBD2	TRBJ2-3	TRBV14	-	CASSKKTSGSGTDTQYF	TGTGCCAGCAGCAAGAAGACTAGCGGGAGCGGCACAGATACGCAGTATTTT
-	TRBJ2-7	TRBV5-4	-	CASSLYNRAPVYEQYF	TGTGCCAGCAGCTTGTATAACAGGGCTCCCGTCTACGAGCAGTACTTC
-	TRBJ1-4	TRBV19	-	CASSIGGHSTNEKLFF	TGTGCCAGTAGTATAGGGGGACATTCAACTAATGAAAAACTGTTTTTT
TRBD2	TRBJ2-3	TRBV7-7	-	CASSLGASGSAVDTQYF	TGTGCTAGCAGTCTAGGGGCTAGCGGGAGCGCGGTAGATACGCAGTATTTT
-	TRBJ1-5	TRBV15	once	CATSRDRRGANQPQHF	TGTGCCACCAGCAGAGATCGACGGGGGGCCAATCAGCCCCAGCATTTT
-	TRBJ1-1	TRBV11-2	-	CASSLPVMNTEAFF	TGTGCCAGCAGCTTACCAGTCATGAACACTGAAGCTTTCTTT
-	TRBJ1-5	TRBV4-2	-	CASSQDRNQPQHF	TGTGCCAGCAGCCAAGACAGAAATCAGCCCCAGCATTTT
TRBD2	TRBJ2-2	TRBV7-8	-	CASSLRIGTSGNTGELFF	TGTGCCAGCAGCTTACGGATTGGGACTAGCGGGAACACCGGGGAGCTGTTTTTT
-	TRBJ1-2	TRBV3-1/TRBV3-2	-	CASSQDSYGYTF	TGTGCCAGCAGCCAAGACTCCTATGGCTACACCTTC
-	TRBJ1-5	TRBV5-5	-	CASSEEGVSNQPQHF	TGTGCCAGCTCTGAGGAGGGTGTAAGTAATCAGCCCCAGCATTTT
-	TRBJ1-4	TRBV27	-	CASSLVGAGEKLFF	TGTGCCAGCAGTTTGGTAGGGGCTGGTGAAAAACTGTTTTTT
-	TRBJ2-7	TRBV12-3/TRBV12-4	-	CASSGGASYEQYF	TGTGCCAGCAGCGGTGGGGCCTCCTACGAGCAGTACTTC
TRBD1	TRBJ2-1	TRBV5-1	-	CASSSGTGTYNEQFF	TGCGCCAGCAGCTCCGGGACAGGGACCTACAATGAGCAGTTCTTC
TRBD1	TRBJ1-4	TRBV7-9	few	CASTSGGWDEKLFF	TGTGCCAGCACCTCAGGGGGATGGGATGAAAAACTGTTTTTT
-	TRBJ1-1	TRBV12-3/TRBV12-4	-	CASSYRNTEAFF	TGTGCCAGCAGTTACAGAAACACTGAAGCTTTCTTT
-	TRBJ2-3	TRBV9	-	CASSVYGGTDTQYF	TGTGCCAGCAGCGTATACGGGGGCACAGATACGCAGTATTTT
-	TRBJ2-1	TRBV6-2/TRBV6-3	-	CASSYLKGRTYNEQFF	TGTGCCAGCAGTTATCTTAAGGGGAGGACCTACAATGAGCAGTTCTTC
-	TRBJ2-2	TRBV6-5	-	CASSYQGRTGELFF	TGTGCCAGCAGTTACCAGGGCCGGACCGGGGAGCTGTTTTTT
-	TRBJ2-1	TRBV6-2/TRBV6-3	-	CASSSRTRMEQFF	TGTGCCAGCAGTTCTCGAACTAGGATGGAGCAGTTCTTC
TRBD2	TRBJ2-7	TRBV6-6	-	CASSYSGGPYYEQYF	TGTGCCAGCAGTTATAGCGGGGGCCCGTACTACGAGCAGTACTTC
TRBD1	TRBJ1-1	TRBV7-6	-	CASSADRGGEAFF	TGTGCCAGCAGCGCAGACAGGGGAGGTGAAGCTTTCTTT
TRBD1	TRBJ1-6	TRBV5-1	few	CASSPRQGGSPLHF	TGCGCCAGCAGCCCGCGACAGGGCGGTTCACCCCTCCACTTT
-	TRBJ1-2	TRBV9	once	CASSAPRGSEYGYTF	TGTGCCAGCAGCGCCCCCCGGGGGAGTGAGTATGGCTACACCTTC
-	TRBJ2-2	TRBV7-2	-	CASSISGVANTGELFF	TGTGCCAGCAGCATTAGCGGAGTTGCGAACACCGGGGAGCTGTTTTTT
-	TRBJ2-7	TRBV7-3	-	CASSLGQGGYEQYF	TGTGCCAGCAGCTTAGGGCAGGGTGGGTACGAGCAGTACTTC
-	TRBJ1-1	TRBV7-8	-	CASRRDPGTEAFF	TGTGCCAGCAGGCGTGATCCGGGAACTGAAGCTTTCTTT
-	TRBJ2-7	TRBV6-4	-	CASSEGLGEVHEQYF	TGTGCCAGCAGTGAGGGGTTGGGGGAGGTCCACGAGCAGTACTTC
TRBD1	TRBJ1-5	TRBV19	-	CASSIGDRRSEPQHF	TGTGCCAGTAGTATAGGGGACAGGAGGTCTGAACCCCAGCATTTT
TRBD1	TRBJ1-1	TRBV11-2	-	CASSPGDRGRMNTEAFF	TGTGCCAGCAGCCCTGGGGACAGGGGACGCATGAACACTGAAGCTTTCTTT
-	TRBJ2-5	TRBV18	-	CASRTTGQETQYF	TGTGCCAGCAGAACGACGGGGCAAGAGACCCAGTACTTC